Following are 26 T cell receptor beta chains from one sample sequenced in a study of T-cell memory formation after mild COVID-19. TCRdb re-analysed the 5' RACE reads in MiXCR, keeping a single row per CDR3 protein. This table has roughly 410,000 distinct CDR3 sequences, more than 20% appearing once. Sequenced material: PBMCs or a T cell subset sorted from them (not recorded which). All receptors come from an adult woman who had mild COVID-19 (a few samples of this study predate the infection). Cell type and time point are not known.

The sample holds a few counts of this clonotype. The rearrangement uses TRBV7-9 and TRBJ2-2; perhaps TRBD2 as D (5 bases). The CDR3 loop spans 14 amino acids. Germline-derived CDR1 and CDR2 are SEHNR and FQNEAQ (reference sequence). V lost 4 bases, J lost 7 bases, and 13 bases lay in between. In DNA, the CDR3 is TGTGCCAGCAGCTCCCCCCGGGGAATCGGGGAGCTGTTTTTT. Translation gives CASSSPRGIGELFF.

The rearrangement links TRBV4-3 to TRBJ2-3, with D unclear. Trimming cost V 1 base and J 3 bases, with 5 bases left between them. This CDR3 is 13 amino acids long. Germline lookup yields CDR1 LGHNA and CDR2 YSLEER. The CDR3, as DNA: TGCGCCAGCAGCCAAGTCGGTACAGATACGCAGTATTTT. Its translation is CASSQVGTDTQYF.

The genes are TRBV12-3 or TRBV12-4 and TRBJ1-2; D ambiguous. V was pared by 2 bases and J by 7 bases, with 8 bases between. This CDR3 is built from 12 residues. In DNA form, the CDR3 reads TGTGCCAGCAGTTTATGGCTGACTGGCTACACCTTC. It yields the protein CASSLWLTGYTF.

This clonotype was found once. This chain links TRBV15 with TRBJ1-5; possible D gene TRBD1, 6 bases. Germline assignment: CDR1 LNHNV and CDR2 YYDKDF (reference sequence). V lost 5 bases and J 4 bases, leaving 18 bases between the germline ends. The CDR3 covers 16 residues. The CDR3 DNA follows: TGTGCCACCAGCCCTACGCTCGGTCAGGGGAATCAGCCCCAGCATTTT. It is translated as CATSPTLGQGNQPQHF.

This clonotype has only one observation. The gene calls are TRBV24-1 and TRBJ2-2; TRBD1 matches at 7 bases. The CDR3 runs to 13 residues. Germline CDR1 KGHDR, CDR2 SFDVKD. Trimming removed 3 bases from V and 6 bases from J; junction bases left unmatched: 0. This CDR3 is CATSDQGAGELFF. CDR3 DNA: TGTGCCACCAGTGATCAGGGGGCCGGGGAGCTGTTTTTT.

V and J are TRBV20-1 and TRBJ1-4, with a possible D match to TRBD1 (6 bases). CDR3 size: 14 residues. Germline assignment: CDR1 DFQATT and CDR2 SNEGSKA (reference sequence). V was cut by 1 base and J by 7 bases, with 13 bases left in between. CDR3 sequence reads: CSARGTGNGEKLFF. As DNA, the CDR3 is TGCAGTGCTAGAGGTACAGGGAATGGTGAAAAACTGTTTTTT.

The table lists this clonotype with a few counts. The rearrangement links TRBV27 to TRBJ1-5, with D maybe TRBD1 (6 bases). This CDR3 contains 16 residues. CDR1 MNHEY and CDR2 SMNVEV come from the germline V gene (reference sequence). Trimming took off 7 bases at V and 0 bases at J, with 16 bases between the two ends. CDR3: CASMPPRGNSNQPQHF. The CDR3 DNA sequence: TGTGCCAGCATGCCCCCTAGGGGGAATAGCAATCAGCCCCAGCATTTT.

The chain links TRBV30 to TRBJ2-1, with 14 positions matching TRBD2. The CDR3 loop spans 13 amino acids. V lost 6 bases and J lost 8; bases outside the gene matches: 3. Per germline, CDR1 GTSNPN and CDR2 SVGIG (reference sequence). CDR3 amino acids: CACGTSGSDEQFF. CDR3 sequence (DNA): TGTGCCTGCGGGACTAGCGGGAGCGATGAGCAGTTCTTC.

The chain is built from TRBV29-1 and TRBJ1-1; weak D call: TRBD1 (6 bases). The V end lost 7 bases, the J end lost 4 bases, and 13 bases lay between the germline ends. CDR3 length equals 12 residues. The V gene's germline CDR1 is SQVTM and CDR2 ANQGSEA. The CDR3 DNA is TGCAGCGGGGGGGGCTTTGGCACTGAAGCTTTCTTT. Its translation: CSGGGFGTEAFF.

The chain is built from TRBV28 and TRBJ1-5, with D possibly matching TRBD1 (5 bases). V was pared by 6 bases and J by 2 bases, with 14 bases between. The germline V gene has CDR1 MDHEN and CDR2 SYDVKM. This CDR3 is built from 15 residues. CDR3 sequence reads: CASSHLGEGNQPQHF. CDR3 bases: TGTGCCAGCAGCCACCTGGGGGAGGGCAATCAGCCCCAGCATTTT.

This sequence joins TRBV28 and TRBJ2-1; the match to TRBD2 covers 7 bases. CDR3 length: 16 residues. The trim removed 4 bases at V and 0 bases at J, leaving 6 bases unmatched. CDR1 MDHEN and CDR2 SYDVKM come from the germline V gene. As DNA, the CDR3 is TGTGCCAGCAGTTCACTAGCGCGTAACTCCTACAATGAGCAGTTCTTC. Protein sequence: CASSSLARNSYNEQFF.

This rearrangement joins TRBV18 to TRBJ2-5; D is ambiguous. The CDR3 extends over 14 amino acids. The V gene lost 0 bases and the J gene lost 4 bases, with 9 bases spanning the gap. Per the germline V gene, CDR1 is KGHSH and CDR2 is LQKENI. The CDR3 sequence: CASSPPGRRETQYF. DNA of the CDR3: TGTGCCAGCTCACCACCAGGTCGTAGAGAGACCCAGTACTTC.

In its sample, this clonotype was seen a few times. The J gene is TRBJ2-5, the V gene TRBV14; TRBD2 matches 9 bases. The germline gives CDR1 SGHDN, CDR2 FVKESK. The V and J ends lost 1 base and 5 bases, in that order; junction bases with no gene match: 11. CDR3 length: 17 residues. CDR3 in amino acids: CASSQGGVAGGYETQYF. The CDR3 DNA reads TGTGCCAGCAGCCAAGGTGGAGTTGCGGGAGGGTATGAGACCCAGTACTTC.

This clonotype was seen only a few times. The gene calls are TRBV20-1 and TRBJ2-3; 7 bases map to TRBD2. CDR1 is DFQATT and CDR2 is SNEGSKA in the germline V gene (reference sequence). The junction had 1 base not matched to a gene; V was cut back by 1 base and J by 0 bases. CDR3 length: 14 residues. As DNA, the CDR3 is TGCAGTGCTAGAGGGCGGGGGAGCACAGATACGCAGTATTTT. Protein product: CSARGRGSTDTQYF.

This clonotype was observed a few times. The rearrangement joins TRBV5-1 to TRBJ2-2, with D perhaps matching TRBD1 (5 bases). Deletions cut 2 bases from V and 3 bases from J, with 14 bases between. Germline CDR1 reads SGHRS; CDR2 reads YFSETQ. CDR3 length equals 16 residues. CDR3 sequence reads: CASSFELTEYTGELFF. CDR3 DNA sequence: TGCGCCAGCAGCTTCGAGTTGACAGAATACACCGGGGAGCTGTTTTTT.

This clonotype was seen a handful of times. This chain connects TRBV12-3 or TRBV12-4 to TRBJ1-2, with 7 bases identical to TRBD1. The CDR3 covers 14 residues. V lost 6 bases, J lost 4 bases, and 8 bases stayed unmatched. CDR3 protein: CASSFQGGGYGYTF. The CDR3 DNA reads TGTGCCAGCAGCTTTCAGGGGGGTGGCTATGGCTACACCTTC.

Here the CDR3 reads CASSHTRGVSYNEQFF. The CDR3 bases are TGTGCCAGCAGCCATACCAGGGGCGTCTCCTACAATGAGCAGTTCTTC. The rearrangement uses TRBV7-6 and TRBJ2-1, with D possibly being TRBD1 (6 bases). The CDR3 has 16 amino acids. Germline values: CDR1 SGHVS, CDR2 FNYEAQ. V was cut by 5 bases and J by 0 bases, with 14 bases left in between.

There are many counts of this clonotype. J is TRBJ2-2 and V is TRBV7-3, with D perhaps matching TRBD2 (5 bases). The V end was cut by 2 bases, the J end by 5 bases, with 12 bases between. The CDR3 extends over 15 amino acids. Germline V CDR1 and CDR2: SGHTA, FQGTGA. The CDR3: CASSLVPGGTGELFF. CDR3 DNA sequence: TGTGCCAGCAGCTTAGTTCCGGGCGGGACCGGGGAGCTGTTTTTT.

This chain links TRBV27 with TRBJ1-1, with D unclear. The CDR3 sequence is 14 residues long. Trimming shortened V by 3 bases and J by 0 bases, and 8 bases separated the two germline ends. The germline V gene encodes CDR1 MNHEY and CDR2 SMNVEV (reference sequence). CDR3 residues: CASSLYHMNTEAFF. The CDR3, as DNA: TGTGCCAGCAGTTTGTATCACATGAACACTGAAGCTTTCTTT.

The rearrangement joins TRBV29-1 to TRBJ2-1; 8 bases are shared with TRBD1. This CDR3 is 15 amino acids long. J gave up 8 bases and V 0 bases, and 9 bases lay outside the gene matches. The V gene's germline CDR1 is SQVTM and CDR2 ANQGSEA. CDR3 amino acids: CSVEDRGLLIYEQFF. CDR3 bases: TGCAGCGTTGAAGACAGGGGGCTGCTTATCTATGAGCAGTTCTTC.

This clonotype appeared once. V is TRBV7-9 and J is TRBJ2-3, with 12 bases aligning to TRBD2. Germline CDR1 is SEHNR and CDR2 is FQNEAQ (reference sequence). The V and J ends lost 5 bases and 5 bases, in that order; junction bases with no gene match: 11. The CDR3 is 17 amino acids. CDR3 in DNA: TGTGCCAGCAGCCCAAGTCGACTAGCGGGAGTTGTAGATACGCAGTATTTT. Encoded protein: CASSPSRLAGVVDTQYF.

The chain employs TRBV9 and TRBJ1-6, with unresolved D. The CDR3 spans 15 residues. The germline V gene encodes CDR1 SGDLS and CDR2 YYNGEE. Trimming removed 0 bases from V and 11 bases from J, with 15 bases in between. CDR3 in DNA: TGTGCCAGCAGCGTAGCGCCGGGGAATGAGGCACCCCTCCACTTT. Translating gives CASSVAPGNEAPLHF.

There are a few counts of this clonotype. DNA for the CDR3: TGTGCCAGCAGTGAAGCGCTTTCCGGGCCGAGCTCCTACAATGAGCAGTTCTTC. This translates into CASSEALSGPSSYNEQFF. The gene calls are TRBV2 and TRBJ2-1; D ambiguous. CDR1 is SNHLY, CDR2 FYNNEI, per germline. This CDR3 contains 18 residues. Trimming removed 0 bases at V and 0 bases at J, with 15 bases between. Together with reference TRBV2 and TRBJ2-1, the CDR3 gives the full variable domain: EPEVTQTPSHQVTQMGQEVILRCVPISNHLYFYWYRQILGQKVEFLVSFYNNEISEKSEIFDDQFSVERPDGSNFTLKIRSTKLEDSAMYFCASSEALSGPSSYNEQFFGPGTRLTVL.

A single count supports this clonotype. This rearrangement joins TRBV20-1 to TRBJ1-6, with TRBD1 identical over 11 bases. The J segment lost 7 bases and the V segment lost 6 bases, leaving 11 bases of the junction unmatched. The CDR3 loop spans 16 amino acids. Germline V CDR1 and CDR2: DFQATT, SNEGSKA (reference sequence). CDR3 loop: CSAPGQGDIWNSPLHF. CDR3 nucleotide sequence: TGCAGTGCCCCGGGACAGGGGGATATATGGAATTCACCCCTCCACTTT.

This clonotype was observed a handful of times. This chain connects TRBV6-1 to TRBJ1-1, with 8 bases identical to TRBD1. The CDR3 extends over 16 amino acids. In germline, CDR1 is MNHNS, CDR2 SASEGT. The junction had 10 bases not matched to a gene; V was cut back by 6 bases and J by 1 base. CDR3 DNA: TGTGCCAGCAGAGGGGGACAGGCAACCTCGAACACTGAAGCTTTCTTT. It codes for CASRGGQATSNTEAFF.

This clonotype was counted between two and nine times. This rearrangement joins TRBV7-2 to TRBJ2-2; D gene ambiguous. This CDR3 contains 14 residues. Germline loops: CDR1 SGHTA, CDR2 FQGNSA. With 5 bases removed from V and 2 bases from J, the gap between germline ends came to 9 bases. CDR3 amino acids: CASSPRRNTGELFF. In DNA form, the CDR3 reads TGTGCCAGCAGCCCCCGACGCAACACCGGGGAGCTGTTTTTT.